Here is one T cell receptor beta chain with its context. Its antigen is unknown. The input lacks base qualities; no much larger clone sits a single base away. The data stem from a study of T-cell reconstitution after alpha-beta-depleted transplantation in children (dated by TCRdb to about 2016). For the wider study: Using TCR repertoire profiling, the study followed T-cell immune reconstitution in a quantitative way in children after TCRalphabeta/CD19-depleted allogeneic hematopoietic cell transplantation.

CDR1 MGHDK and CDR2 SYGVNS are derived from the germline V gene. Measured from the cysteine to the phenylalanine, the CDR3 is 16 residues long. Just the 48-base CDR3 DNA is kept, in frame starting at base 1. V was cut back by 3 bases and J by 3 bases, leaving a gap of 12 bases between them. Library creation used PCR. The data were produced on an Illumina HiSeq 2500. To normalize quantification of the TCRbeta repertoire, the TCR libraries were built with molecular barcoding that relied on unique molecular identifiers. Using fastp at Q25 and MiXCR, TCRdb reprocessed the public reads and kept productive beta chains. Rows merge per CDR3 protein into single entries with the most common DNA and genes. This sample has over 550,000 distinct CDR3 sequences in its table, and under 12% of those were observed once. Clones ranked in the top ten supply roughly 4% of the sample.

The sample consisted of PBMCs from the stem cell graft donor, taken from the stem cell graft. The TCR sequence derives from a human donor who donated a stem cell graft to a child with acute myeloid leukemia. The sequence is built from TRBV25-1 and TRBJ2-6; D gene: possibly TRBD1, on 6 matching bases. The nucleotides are TGTGCCAGCAGTGAGCCAGGGACACTTGGGGCCAACGTCCTGACTTTC. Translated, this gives CASSEPGTLGANVLTF.